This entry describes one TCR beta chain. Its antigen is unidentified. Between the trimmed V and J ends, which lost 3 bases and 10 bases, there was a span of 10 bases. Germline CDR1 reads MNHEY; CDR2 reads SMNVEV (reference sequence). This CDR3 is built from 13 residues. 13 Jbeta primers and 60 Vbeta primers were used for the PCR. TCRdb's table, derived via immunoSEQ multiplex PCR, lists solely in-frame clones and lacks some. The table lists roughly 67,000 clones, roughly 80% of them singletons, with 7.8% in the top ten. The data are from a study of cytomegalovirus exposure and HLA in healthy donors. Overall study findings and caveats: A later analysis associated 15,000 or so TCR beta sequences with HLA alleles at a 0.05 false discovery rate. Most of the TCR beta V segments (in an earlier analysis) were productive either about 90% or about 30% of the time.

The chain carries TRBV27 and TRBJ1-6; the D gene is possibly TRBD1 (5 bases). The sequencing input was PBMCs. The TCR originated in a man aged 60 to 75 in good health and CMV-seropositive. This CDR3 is CASSFPGMSPLHF. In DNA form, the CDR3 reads TGTGCCAGCAGTTTCCCAGGGATGTCACCCCTCCACTTT.